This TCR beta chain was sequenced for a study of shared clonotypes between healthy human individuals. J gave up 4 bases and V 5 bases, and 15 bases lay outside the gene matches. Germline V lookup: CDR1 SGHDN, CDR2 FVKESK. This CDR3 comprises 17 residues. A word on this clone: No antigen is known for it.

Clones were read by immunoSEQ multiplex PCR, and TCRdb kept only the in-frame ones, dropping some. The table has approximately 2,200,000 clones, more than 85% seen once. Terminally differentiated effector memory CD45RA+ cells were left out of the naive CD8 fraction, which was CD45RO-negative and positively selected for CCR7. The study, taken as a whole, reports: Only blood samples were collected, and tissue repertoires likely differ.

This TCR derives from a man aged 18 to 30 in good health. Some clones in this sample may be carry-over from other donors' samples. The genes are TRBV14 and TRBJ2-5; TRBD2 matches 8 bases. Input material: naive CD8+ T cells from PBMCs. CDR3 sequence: CASSSDGWGLVGETQYF. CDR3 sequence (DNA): TGTGCCAGCAGCTCAGATGGGTGGGGACTAGTCGGAGAGACCCAGTACTTC. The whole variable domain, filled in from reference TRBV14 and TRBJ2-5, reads EAGVTQFPSHSVIEKGQTVTLRCDPISGHDNLYWYRRVMGKEIKFLLHFVKESKQDESGMPNNRFLAERTGGTYSTLKVQPAELEDSGVYFCASSSDGWGLVGETQYFGPGTRLLVL.